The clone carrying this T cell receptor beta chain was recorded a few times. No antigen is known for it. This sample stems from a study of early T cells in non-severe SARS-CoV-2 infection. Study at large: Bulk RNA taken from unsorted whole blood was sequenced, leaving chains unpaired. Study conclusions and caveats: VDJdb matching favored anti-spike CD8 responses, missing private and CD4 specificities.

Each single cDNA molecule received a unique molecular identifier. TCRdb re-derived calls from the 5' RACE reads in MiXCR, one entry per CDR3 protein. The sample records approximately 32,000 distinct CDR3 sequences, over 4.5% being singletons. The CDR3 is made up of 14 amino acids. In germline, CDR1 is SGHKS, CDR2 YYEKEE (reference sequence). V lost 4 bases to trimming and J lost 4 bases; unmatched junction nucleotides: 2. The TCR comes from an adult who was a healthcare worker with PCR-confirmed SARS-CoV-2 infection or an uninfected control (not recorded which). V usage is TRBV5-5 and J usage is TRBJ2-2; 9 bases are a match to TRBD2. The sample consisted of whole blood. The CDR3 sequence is CASSKREVTGELFF. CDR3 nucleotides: TGTGCCAGCAGCAAGCGGGAGGTCACCGGGGAGCTGTTTTTT.